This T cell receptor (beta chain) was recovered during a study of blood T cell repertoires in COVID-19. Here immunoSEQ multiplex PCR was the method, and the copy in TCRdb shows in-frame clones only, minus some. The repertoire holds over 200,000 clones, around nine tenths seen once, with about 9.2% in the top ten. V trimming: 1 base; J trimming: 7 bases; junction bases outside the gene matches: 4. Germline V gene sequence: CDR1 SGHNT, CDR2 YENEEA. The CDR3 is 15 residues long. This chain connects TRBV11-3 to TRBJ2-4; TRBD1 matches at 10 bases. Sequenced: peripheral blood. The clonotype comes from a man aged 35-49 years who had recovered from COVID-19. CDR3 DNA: TGTGCCAGCAGCTTAGGGGGACAGGGGTGGAACATTCAGTACTTC. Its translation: CASSLGGQGWNIQYF. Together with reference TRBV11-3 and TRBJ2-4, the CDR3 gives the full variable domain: EAGVVQSPRYKIIEKKQPVAFWCNPISGHNTLYWYLQNLGQGPELLIRYENEEAVDDSQLPKDRFSAERLKGVDSTLKIQPAELGDSAVYLCASSLGGQGWNIQYFGAGTRLSVL.